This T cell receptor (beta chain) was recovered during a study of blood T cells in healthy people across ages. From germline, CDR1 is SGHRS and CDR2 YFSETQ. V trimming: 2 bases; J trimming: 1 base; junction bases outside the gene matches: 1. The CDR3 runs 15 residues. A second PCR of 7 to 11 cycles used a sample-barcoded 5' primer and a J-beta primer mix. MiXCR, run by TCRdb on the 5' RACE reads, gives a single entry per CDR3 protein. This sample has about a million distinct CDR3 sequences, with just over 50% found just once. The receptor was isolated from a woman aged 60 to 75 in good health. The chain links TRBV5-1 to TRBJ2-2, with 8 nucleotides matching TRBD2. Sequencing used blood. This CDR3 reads CASSFSGGNTGELFF. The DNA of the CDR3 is TGCGCCAGCAGCTTCAGCGGGGGGAACACCGGGGAGCTGTTTTTT.